What follows are 27 T cell receptor beta chains derived from one specimen sequenced in a study of cytomegalovirus exposure and HLA in healthy donors. PCR primers comprised 60 Vbeta and 13 Jbeta primers. Profiled with immunoSEQ multiplex PCR; TCRdb holds only in-frame clones, not every one. The sample has 80,000 to 95,000 clones; 60% to 80% are singletons. Sequences were obtained from PBMCs. The receptor set was obtained from a female donor in good health and CMV-seronegative.

CDR3 in amino acids: CASSAGAAETQYF. The CDR3 coding sequence is TGCGCCAGCAGTGCAGGGGCAGCTGAGACCCAGTACTTC. V gene TRBV10-2 combines with J gene TRBJ2-5; TRBD1 is a possible D gene (6 bases). CDR3 length equals 13 residues. The ends were cut back, 4 bases at V and 5 bases at J, with 11 bases in the middle. Germline V gene lookup returns CDR1 WSHSY and CDR2 SAAADI.

V usage is TRBV27 and J usage is TRBJ1-5, with D tentatively TRBD1 (6 bases). CDR3 length: 17 residues. Germline CDR1 reads MNHEY; CDR2 reads SMNVEV (reference sequence). Deletions cut 5 bases from V and 8 bases from J, with 25 bases between. For the CDR3, the DNA is TGTGCCAGCAGTCCCCGGAAGGGGGTGCCCTTTTTGAAGCCCCAGCATTTT. Encoded protein: CASSPRKGVPFLKPQHF.

Here the CDR3 DNA reads TGTGCCAGCAGTTTTGGAGCGGGCAACACAGATACGCAGTATTTT. Translating it yields CASSFGAGNTDTQYF. The chain links TRBV7-2 to TRBJ2-3, with D possibly TRBD2 on 6 matching bases. Trimming left V 6 bases short and J 2 bases short, with 15 bases between. Germline V gene sequence: CDR1 SGHTA, CDR2 FQGNSA. There are 15 residues in the CDR3.

V usage is TRBV28 and J usage is TRBJ2-6, with D unresolved. The CDR3 runs 14 residues. The ends were cut back, 2 bases at V and 2 bases at J, with 4 bases in the middle. Germline V lookup: CDR1 MDHEN, CDR2 SYDVKM. CDR3 amino acids: CASSLAAGANVLTF. In nucleotides, the CDR3 is TGTGCCAGCAGTTTAGCAGCTGGGGCCAACGTCCTGACTTTC.

The chain joins TRBV30 to TRBJ1-2; D perhaps matches TRBD1 (6 bases). Trimming shortened V by 2 bases and J by 5 bases, and 9 bases separated the two germline ends. Germline values: CDR1 GTSNPN, CDR2 SVGIG (reference sequence). This CDR3 is 12 amino acids long. The CDR3 loop reads CAWSQGQYGYTF. The CDR3 DNA is TGTGCCTGGAGTCAAGGACAGTATGGCTACACCTTC. The variable domain in full, with the rest retrieved from reference TRBV30 and TRBJ1-2, is SQTIHQWPATLVQPVGSPLSLECTVEGTSNPNLYWYRQAAGRGLQLLFYSVGIGQISSEVPQNLSASRPQDRQFILSSKKLLLSDSGFYLCAWSQGQYGYTFGSGTRLTVV.

The chain has TRBV6-1 and TRBJ1-2, with D tentatively TRBD1 (6 bases). V was shortened by 5 bases and J by 5 bases, with 18 bases between the two germline ends. CDR3 length: 15 amino acids. The germline V gene encodes CDR1 MNHNS and CDR2 SASEGT. The CDR3 sequence: CASSLTLQGLYGYTF. CDR3 bases: TGTGCCAGCAGTTTAACACTACAGGGCTTGTATGGCTACACCTTC.

The J gene is TRBJ1-1, the V gene TRBV9; 9 nucleotides match TRBD1. CDR1 and CDR2 from the germline V gene are SGDLS and YYNGEE. Losses at the gene ends were 3 bases for V and 4 bases for J; bases not matched to a gene: 4. The length of the CDR3 is 14 residues. CDR3 nucleotides: TGTGCCAGCAGCGCCCGGGACAGGGCCACTGAAGCTTTCTTT. It translates to CASSARDRATEAFF.

J is TRBJ1-2 and V is TRBV6-4, with D possibly being TRBD1 (5 bases). CDR1 and CDR2 (germline): MRHNA, SNTAGT. Deletions cut 0 bases from V and 5 bases from J, with 7 bases between. The length of the CDR3 is 13 residues. Written as DNA, the CDR3 is TGTGCCAGCAGTGACTCGGCAGGGTATGGCTACACCTTC. Amino acid sequence: CASSDSAGYGYTF.

This chain links TRBV2 with TRBJ1-2, with D maybe TRBD1 (6 bases). Germline V gives CDR1 SNHLY, CDR2 FYNNEI. Trimming stripped 8 bases from V and 3 bases from J, with 13 bases between. The CDR3 has 13 amino acids. As DNA, the CDR3 is TGTGCCAGCGGGGAGAGGACAGACTATGGCTACACCTTC. Translation gives CASGERTDYGYTF.

The chain has TRBV6-5 and TRBJ2-7; 7 bases map to TRBD1. CDR3 length: 15 residues. V was clipped by 2 bases and J by 5 bases; unmatched bases: 9. In germline, CDR1 is MNHEY, CDR2 SVGAGI. The CDR3 reads CASSYATGQTDEQYF. As DNA, the CDR3 is TGTGCCAGCAGTTACGCGACGGGACAGACGGACGAGCAGTACTTC.

This chain connects TRBV4-2 to TRBJ2-3; D is possibly TRBD2 (7 bases). The germline V and J ends were trimmed by 2 bases and 1 base, with 16 bases remaining between them. Germline lookup yields CDR1 LGHNA and CDR2 YNFKEQ. The CDR3 is made up of 17 amino acids. CDR3 sequence (DNA): TGTGCCAGCAGCCAAAGGGGGGGCTTAGGTCGCACAGATACGCAGTATTTT. The encoded protein is CASSQRGGLGRTDTQYF.

The CDR3 DNA reads as TGTGCCAGCAGTTATTATTCTGGAAACACCATATATTTT. Translation gives CASSYYSGNTIYF. This chain uses TRBV6-5 with TRBJ1-3; no definite D call. The CDR3 length is 13 residues. Germline loops: CDR1 MNHEY, CDR2 SVGAGI. V lost 3 bases and J 1 base, leaving 4 bases between the germline ends.

In its sample, this clone was seen a few times. This rearrangement joins TRBV18 to TRBJ1-4; D perhaps matches TRBD1 (5 bases). The CDR3 is made up of 14 amino acids. Germline lookup yields CDR1 KGHSH and CDR2 LQKENI. Trimming stripped 3 bases from V and 7 bases from J, with 12 bases between. The CDR3 loop reads CASSPREGPEKLFF. CDR3 coding DNA: TGTGCCAGCTCACCCAGGGAGGGCCCTGAAAAACTGTTTTTT.

V and J are TRBV29-1 and TRBJ2-7; TRBD1 matches 7 bases. The CDR3 covers 13 residues. V shed 7 bases and J 2 bases; nucleotides not matched to a gene: 8. CDR1 is SQVTM and CDR2 is ANQGSEA in the germline V gene. The CDR3 region is CSARTGMTYEQYF. The CDR3 bases are TGCAGCGCTAGGACAGGCATGACCTACGAGCAGTACTTC.

This rearrangement joins TRBV7-2 to TRBJ1-1, with unresolved D. The CDR3 is made up of 13 amino acids. The germline V gene has CDR1 SGHTA and CDR2 FQGNSA. Deletions cut 5 bases from V and 4 bases from J, with 11 bases between. CDR3: CASSPRRSTEAFF. The CDR3 coding sequence is TGTGCCAGCAGCCCTCGGCGGAGCACTGAAGCTTTCTTT.

V gene TRBV5-4 combines with J gene TRBJ2-1, with 7 bases fitting TRBD2. Trimming at V came to 3 bases and at J to 5 bases, leaving 11 bases not matched to a gene. The CDR3 is 16 amino acids. Germline loops: CDR1 SGHNT, CDR2 YYREEE (reference sequence). In DNA form, the CDR3 reads TGTGCCAGCAGCTCTATAGCGGGCCCAAGAGACAATGAGCAGTTCTTC. Residues: CASSSIAGPRDNEQFF.

The CDR3 loop is CASINQGAGANVLTF. Written as DNA, the CDR3 is TGTGCCAGCATCAACCAGGGGGCTGGGGCCAACGTCCTGACTTTC. The chain links TRBV21-1 to TRBJ2-6; the D call in the table, TRBD1, was not verified against the DNA. TRBV21-1 is marked as a pseudogene. This CDR3 spans 15 amino acids.

This chain connects TRBV5-1 to TRBJ2-7; 8 bases agree with TRBD1. The CDR3 is 17 residues long. Trimming took 3 bases from V and 0 from J; bases not matched to a gene: 11. From germline, CDR1 is SGHRS and CDR2 YFSETQ. This CDR3 reads CASSSQGAGGSSYEQYF. The CDR3 DNA sequence: TGCGCCAGCAGCTCCCAGGGGGCGGGTGGGAGCTCCTACGAGCAGTACTTC.

This CDR3 is CASSPGTGGYEQYF. CDR3 sequence (DNA): TGTGCCAGCAGCCCCGGGACAGGGGGCTACGAGCAGTACTTC. This sequence joins TRBV5-4 and TRBJ2-7, with 11 bases identical to TRBD1. V gave up 4 bases and J gave up 3 bases; unmatched junction bases: 3. Germline V gene data show CDR1 as SGHNT and CDR2 as YYREEE (reference sequence). This CDR3 comprises 14 residues.

This chain connects TRBV9 to TRBJ1-6, with TRBD1 as a possible D gene (5 bases). CDR3 length: 14 residues. V lost 1 base and J lost 8, with 10 bases in between. Germline V gene lookup returns CDR1 SGDLS and CDR2 YYNGEE. CDR3: CASSVRGKDSPLHF. Here the CDR3 DNA reads TGTGCCAGCAGCGTACGGGGGAAAGATTCACCCCTCCACTTT.

This clone appeared a few times. This sequence joins TRBV6-6 and TRBJ1-2; 8 nucleotides agree with TRBD1. CDR3 length: 13 residues. The trim removed 6 bases at V and 5 bases at J, leaving 5 bases unmatched. The germline V gene encodes CDR1 MNHNY and CDR2 SVGAGI (reference sequence). CDR3 bases: TGTGCCAGCAGCCAAGACAGGGGATATGGCTACACCTTC. The encoded protein is CASSQDRGYGYTF.

The V and J genes are TRBV6-5 and TRBJ2-3, with a possible D match to TRBD2 (6 bases). Trimming removed 5 bases at V and 0 bases at J, with 9 bases between. Germline V gene sequence: CDR1 MNHEY, CDR2 SVGAGI. The CDR3 loop spans 14 amino acids. CDR3 sequence reads: CASSPGLSTDTQYF. The CDR3 DNA follows: TGTGCCAGCAGTCCGGGACTGAGCACAGATACGCAGTATTTT.

V is TRBV5-1 and J is TRBJ1-1; tentative D call: TRBD1 (6 bases). V was clipped by 0 bases and J by 5 bases, with 14 bases between them. Germline assignment: CDR1 SGHRS and CDR2 YFSETQ. The CDR3 extends over 15 amino acids. The CDR3 nucleotides read TGCGCCAGCAGCTTGGGGGCAGGGGAGGGAACTGAAGCTTTCTTT. It specifies CASSLGAGEGTEAFF.

J is TRBJ2-3 and V is TRBV29-1; TRBD1 matches at 7 bases. The CDR3 has 15 amino acids. The V gene's germline CDR1 is SQVTM and CDR2 ANQGSEA. The ends lost 6 bases at V and 2 bases at J; junction bases unmatched: 11. The CDR3, as DNA: TGCAGCGTGATTCCGGGACAGATTTACACAGATACGCAGTATTTT. Protein sequence: CSVIPGQIYTDTQYF.

The chain couples TRBV18 to TRBJ2-1, with 9 positions matching TRBD2. Germline V lookup: CDR1 KGHSH, CDR2 LQKENI. The CDR3 contains 16 residues. Trimming took 3 bases from V and 5 from J; bases not matched to a gene: 8. The CDR3 loop reads CASSPLGGGRDNEQFF. The CDR3 DNA reads as TGTGCCAGCTCACCTCTCGGCGGCGGGAGGGACAATGAGCAGTTCTTC.

V and J are TRBV5-4 and TRBJ1-2; no firm D call. The CDR3 is 14 amino acids. Germline CDR1 and CDR2: SGHNT and YYREEE (reference sequence). Trimming removed 5 bases at V and 0 bases at J, with 11 bases between. CDR3 in amino acids: CASSSYGANYGYTF. In DNA, the CDR3 is TGTGCCAGCAGTTCCTATGGTGCTAACTATGGCTACACCTTC.

This rearrangement joins TRBV9 to TRBJ1-1; a weak D match, TRBD1 (5 bases). The CDR3 sequence is 15 residues long. Trimming removed 3 bases at V and 4 bases at J, with 16 bases between. Germline V gene lookup returns CDR1 SGDLS and CDR2 YYNGEE. The CDR3 here is CASSATRERGTEAFF. The CDR3 DNA is TGTGCCAGCAGCGCAACCAGGGAAAGGGGCACTGAAGCTTTCTTT.